What follows are 5 T cell receptor beta chains derived from one specimen sequenced in a study of T cells in Graves' hyperthyroidism and ophthalmopathy. Template material for amplifying TCR beta CDR3 regions consisted of RNA transcripts. First-round RT-PCR targeting the TCR CDR3 was performed with the HTBI primer set. TCRdb reprocessed the multiplex PCR reads with MiXCR, giving one entry per CDR3 protein. The sample has 75,000 to 100,000 distinct CDR3 sequences, roughly 56% seen once. The sample taken for sequencing was blood. These receptors all stem from a woman aged 35 to 49 with Graves' hyperthyroidism.

This clonotype occurred many times. This sequence joins TRBV7-2 and TRBJ2-2; TRBD2 matches at 7 bases. The J segment lost 6 bases and the V segment lost 0 bases, leaving 4 bases of the junction unmatched. CDR1 is SGHTA, CDR2 FQGNSA, per germline. There are 15 residues in the CDR3. This CDR3 reads CASSLAGGPSGELFF. Here the CDR3 DNA reads TGTGCCAGCAGCTTAGCGGGAGGGCCGTCCGGGGAGCTGTTTTTT.

Many counts were recorded for this clonotype. The rearrangement joins TRBV15 to TRBJ1-1, with D perhaps TRBD1 (5 bases). CDR1 and CDR2 (germline): LNHNV, YYDKDF (reference sequence). CDR3 size: 14 residues. The V end lost 6 bases, the J end lost 0 bases, and 11 bases lay between the germline ends. The CDR3 loop is CATSLDRMNTEAFF. The CDR3 bases are TGTGCCACCAGTTTAGACAGAATGAACACTGAAGCTTTCTTT.

This clonotype has only one observation. The chain has TRBV20-1 and TRBJ1-2, with TRBD1 matching over 11 bases. This CDR3 contains 13 residues. Germline V gives CDR1 DFQATT, CDR2 SNEGSKA (reference sequence). With 4 bases clipped from V and 5 bases from J, the junction kept 3 bases outside the gene matches. The CDR3: CSATGQGDYGYTF. The CDR3 region has the DNA TGCAGTGCTACGGGACAGGGGGATTATGGCTACACCTTC.

This chain uses TRBV7-6 with TRBJ2-7; TRBD1 might be the D (6 bases). Between the trimmed V and J ends, which lost 9 bases and 9 bases, there was a span of 21 bases. The CDR3 extends over 13 amino acids. Germline V CDR1 and CDR2: SGHVS, FNYEAQ. CDR3 loop: CASARKGDSAQYF. Here the CDR3 DNA reads TGTGCCAGTGCTAGGAAGGGGGATTCGGCGCAGTACTTC.

A remark on this clonotype: One base away lies a much larger clone, so this may be a sequencing read error. V usage is TRBV7-2 and J usage is TRBJ1-6, with D possibly TRBD1 on 5 matching bases. Germline CDR1 reads SGHTA; CDR2 reads FQGNSA. Trimming left V 6 bases short and J 1 base short, with 19 bases between. There are 18 residues in the CDR3. CDR3 DNA sequence: TGTGCCAGCAGTTATAGCGGACGGGGGACGTCCTATAATTCACCCCTCCACTTT. Residues: CASSYSGRGTSYNSPLHF.